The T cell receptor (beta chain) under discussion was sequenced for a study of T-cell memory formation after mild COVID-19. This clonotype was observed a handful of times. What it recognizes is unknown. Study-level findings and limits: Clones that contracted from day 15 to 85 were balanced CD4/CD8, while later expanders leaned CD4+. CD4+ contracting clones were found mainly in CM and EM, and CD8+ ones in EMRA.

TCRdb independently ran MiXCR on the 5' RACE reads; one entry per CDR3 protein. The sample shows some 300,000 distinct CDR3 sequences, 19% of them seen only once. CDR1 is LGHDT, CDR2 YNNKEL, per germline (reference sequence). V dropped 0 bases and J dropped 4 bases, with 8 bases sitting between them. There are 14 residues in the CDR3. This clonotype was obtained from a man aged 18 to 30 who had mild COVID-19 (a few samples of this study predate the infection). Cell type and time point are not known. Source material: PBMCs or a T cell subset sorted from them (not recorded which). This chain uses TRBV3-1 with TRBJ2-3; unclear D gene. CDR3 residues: CASSQDLWSDTQYF. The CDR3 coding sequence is TGTGCCAGCAGCCAAGATTTGTGGTCAGATACGCAGTATTTT.